Shown below are 25 T cell receptor beta chains from a single sample sequenced in a study of Graves' ophthalmopathy and Graves' hyperthyroidism. Amplified material comprised TCR beta CDR3 regions derived from RNA transcripts. HTBI primers served in a first-round RT-PCR, which a second-round multiplex PCR followed. TCRdb processed the multiplex PCR reads anew with MiXCR; each CDR3 protein has one entry. The sample has a few hundred thousand distinct CDR3 sequences; roughly 17% are singletons. The source material was peripheral blood. The receptors were sampled from an adult woman with stable Graves' hyperthyroidism.

This clonotype was counted at least ten times. The chain joins TRBV7-8 to TRBJ2-7; 11 bases map to TRBD1. Germline V gene lookup returns CDR1 SGHVS and CDR2 FQNEAQ. There are 15 residues in the CDR3. V was pared by 5 bases and J by 3 bases, with 6 bases of the junction left unmatched. The CDR3 loop is CASSHGTGGVYEQYF. CDR3 sequence (DNA): TGTGCCAGCAGCCACGGGACAGGGGGAGTCTACGAGCAGTACTTC.

This clonotype came up once. A read error is possible here, since a much larger clone lies one base away. The rearrangement links TRBV18 to TRBJ1-1; the D is unclear. The length of the CDR3 is 14 residues. Germline lookup yields CDR1 KGHSH and CDR2 LQKENI. CDR3: CASSPSLGDTESFF. The CDR3 DNA follows: TGTGCCAGCTCACCGTCATTGGGTGACACTGAATCTTTCTTT.

This clonotype was detected ten times or more. The chain recombines TRBV7-8 with TRBJ1-5, with 9 nucleotides matching TRBD1. V dropped 6 bases and J dropped 3; count of bases not matched to a gene: 18. Germline V gene data show CDR1 as SGHVS and CDR2 as FQNEAQ. The CDR3 extends over 19 amino acids. CDR3 coding DNA: TGTGCCAGCAGTTCCTCCGAGGGGACAGGGATCTATGACAATCAGCCCCAGCATTTT. It codes for CASSSSEGTGIYDNQPQHF.

This clonotype was found once. V is TRBV28 and J is TRBJ1-2, with TRBD1 matching 10 bases. CDR1 is MDHEN and CDR2 is SYDVKM in the germline V gene. CDR3 length: 15 amino acids. The V and J ends lost 8 bases and 1 base, in that order; junction bases with no gene match: 7. CDR3 nucleotide sequence: TGTGCCAGCGAGGACAGGGGGGTTTTTAACTATGGCTACACCTTC. Amino acid sequence: CASEDRGVFNYGYTF.

This clonotype occurred many times. V gene TRBV30 combines with J gene TRBJ2-7; D is ambiguous. CDR3 length: 11 residues. Trimming took off 4 bases at V and 3 bases at J, with 7 bases between the two ends. From germline, CDR1 is GTSNPN and CDR2 SVGIG (reference sequence). For the CDR3, the DNA is TGTGCCTGGAAGGGATACTACGAGCAGTACTTC. Translation: CAWKGYYEQYF.

In this sample, this clonotype turned up many times. This chain connects TRBV6-5 to TRBJ2-7; 7 positions match TRBD1. The CDR3 is 14 amino acids. In germline, CDR1 is MNHEY, CDR2 SVGAGI. Trimming cost V 0 bases and J 2 bases; bases outside gene matches: 1. Here the CDR3 DNA reads TGTGCCAGCAGTTACTCTGACAGGGCCTACGAGCAGTACTTC. Translated: CASSYSDRAYEQYF.

This clonotype occurred many times. The chain employs TRBV7-2 and TRBJ2-7; 7 positions agree with TRBD2. The CDR3 totals 13 residues. After removal of 4 bases from V and 9 bases from J, the junction contained 9 bases not matched to a gene. Germline V gene lookup returns CDR1 SGHTA and CDR2 FQGNSA. The CDR3 coding sequence is TGTGCCAGCAGCTCCGGACTAGATTCGGCGCAGTACTTC. This sequence encodes CASSSGLDSAQYF.

This clonotype was counted many times. V gene TRBV11-2 combines with J gene TRBJ2-7; D uncertain. The ends were cut back, 4 bases at V and 2 bases at J, with 9 bases in the middle. Germline CDR1 SGHAT, CDR2 FQNNGV. The CDR3 covers 13 residues. The CDR3 DNA follows: TGTGCCAGCAGCTCCGAGACGACCTACGAGCAGTACTTC. Its translation is CASSSETTYEQYF.

This clonotype was picked up many times. The chain joins TRBV12-3 or TRBV12-4 to TRBJ1-2; 8 nucleotides line up with TRBD1. This CDR3 is 15 amino acids long. With 2 bases clipped from V and 6 bases from J, the junction kept 8 bases outside the gene matches. The CDR3 loop is CASSLQGAGVHGYTF. The CDR3 coding sequence is TGTGCCAGCAGTTTACAGGGGGCAGGTGTGCATGGCTACACCTTC.

This clonotype was seen at least ten times. The V call is TRBV11-2, the J call TRBJ2-5, with unresolved D. This CDR3 is built from 16 residues. The ends were cut back, 1 base at V and 1 base at J, with 13 bases in the middle. Germline V gene lookup returns CDR1 SGHAT and CDR2 FQNNGV. CDR3 residues: CASSLVSSMLQETQYF. CDR3 DNA sequence: TGTGCCAGCAGCTTAGTAAGCTCGATGCTCCAAGAGACCCAGTACTTC.

Many counts were recorded for this clonotype. The junction departs from germline at one end; a sequencing error may be responsible. CDR3 sequence: CSAPVPSAANVLTF. The CDR3 DNA reads as TGCAGTGCCCCAGTTCCCTCTGCGGCCAACGTCCTGACTTTC. The V and J genes are TRBV20-1 and TRBJ2-6; no reliable D call. CDR3 length: 14 amino acids. Looked up from germline, CDR1 is DFQATT and CDR2 is SNEGSKA (reference sequence).

V gene TRBV4-1 combines with J gene TRBJ1-1, with a weak D call TRBD1 (5 bases). This CDR3 contains 14 residues. V dropped 3 bases and J dropped 4 bases, with 12 bases sitting between them. From germline, CDR1 is MGHRA and CDR2 YSYEKL. The DNA of the CDR3 is TGCGCCAGCAGCCACCCCTCGGGGGGCACTGAAGCTTTCTTT. Translating it yields CASSHPSGGTEAFF.

The rearrangement links TRBV12-3 or TRBV12-4 to TRBJ2-5; D perhaps matches TRBD1 (5 bases). There are 16 residues in the CDR3. Trimming removed 7 bases at V and 1 base at J, with 19 bases between. CDR3 coding DNA: TGTGCCAGCACTCTCGGACGAAGCGACAGCCAAGAGACCCAGTACTTC. This encodes CASTLGRSDSQETQYF.

V gene TRBV7-2 combines with J gene TRBJ2-5; TRBD2 agrees at 12 bases. Per the germline V gene, CDR1 is SGHTA and CDR2 is FQGNSA. There are 16 residues in the CDR3. V was clipped by 6 bases and J by 1 base; unmatched bases: 6. This CDR3 is CASSPASGGAQETQYF. CDR3 coding DNA: TGTGCCAGCAGTCCCGCTAGCGGGGGGGCCCAAGAGACCCAGTACTTC.

This clonotype appeared many times. The chain is built from TRBV5-5 and TRBJ2-7, with a possible D match to TRBD1 (6 bases). This CDR3 is built from 15 residues. V lost 7 bases, J lost 6 bases, and 23 bases lay in between. Germline V gene lookup returns CDR1 SGHKS and CDR2 YYEKEE (reference sequence). For the CDR3, the DNA is TGTGCCAGCTCAATCGATGGGGGCAGGGGCCGCGAGCAGTACTTC. Its translation is CASSIDGGRGREQYF.

This clonotype was observed many times. V usage is TRBV6-5 and J usage is TRBJ1-6; no clear D. Germline assignment: CDR1 MNHEY and CDR2 SVGAGI. Trimming shortened V by 3 bases and J by 4 bases, and 19 bases separated the two germline ends. This CDR3 region has 18 residues. CDR3 region: CASSYRPHPTPYNSPLHF. In DNA form, the CDR3 reads TGTGCCAGCAGTTATCGGCCCCACCCCACACCGTATAATTCACCCCTCCACTTT.

J is TRBJ1-6 and V is TRBV20-1, with TRBD1 identical over 7 bases. The CDR3 has 18 residues. The V segment lost 4 bases and the J segment 0 bases; nucleotides outside the gene matches: 12. The germline CDR1 and CDR2 sequences are DFQATT and SNEGSKA (reference sequence). The CDR3 loop reads CSATGTDTMSSYNSPLHF. DNA of the CDR3: TGCAGTGCTACTGGGACAGACACTATGAGCTCCTATAATTCACCCCTCCACTTT.

At least ten counts were recorded for this clonotype. The chain has TRBV28 and TRBJ1-6; D not certain. This CDR3 has 18 residues. The V end was cut by 5 bases, the J end by 0 bases, with 17 bases between. Germline-derived CDR1 and CDR2 are MDHEN and SYDVKM. The DNA of the CDR3 is TGTGCCAGCAGTCCTTCCCGTGATGCAAGCTCCTATAATTCACCCCTCCACTTT. Amino acid sequence: CASSPSRDASSYNSPLHF. Full variable domain (remainder filled in from reference TRBV28 and TRBJ1-6): DVKVTQSSRYLVKRTGEKVFLECVQDMDHENMFWYRQDPGLGLRLIYFSYDVKMKEKGDIPEGYSVSREKKERFSLILESASTNQTSMYLCASSPSRDASSYNSPLHFGNGTRLTVT.

This clonotype showed up just a few times. CDR3 sequence reads: CASSPGTFLAGYTF. The CDR3, as DNA: TGTGCCAGCAGCCCCGGGACCTTCCTAGCTGGCTACACCTTC. The J gene is TRBJ1-2, the V gene TRBV7-9; possible D gene TRBD1, 5 bases. Trimming shortened V by 5 bases and J by 7 bases, and 17 bases separated the two germline ends. The germline CDR1 and CDR2 sequences are SEHNR and FQNEAQ (reference sequence). The CDR3 length is 14 residues.

This clonotype was counted ten times or more. V is TRBV15 and J is TRBJ1-3; no definite D call. Deletions cut 0 bases from V and 4 bases from J, with 10 bases between. The CDR3 contains 15 residues. Per the germline V gene, CDR1 is LNHNV and CDR2 is YYDKDF (reference sequence). The CDR3 sequence is CATSRDPQKGNTIYF. The DNA for the CDR3 is TGTGCCACCAGCAGAGATCCCCAGAAAGGAAACACCATATATTTT.

This clonotype was observed at least ten times. The V call is TRBV5-1, the J call TRBJ2-2, with 9 bases identical to TRBD2. The length of the CDR3 is 17 residues. Germline V lookup: CDR1 SGHRS, CDR2 YFSETQ. J was trimmed by 4 bases and V by 1 base; bases with no gene match: 8. CDR3 region: CASSLLSSGRSTGELFF. The CDR3 nucleotides read TGCGCCAGCAGCTTGCTTTCAAGCGGGAGGTCCACCGGGGAGCTGTTTTTT.

The chain combines TRBV5-1 with TRBJ2-5; the match to TRBD1 covers 7 bases. The CDR3 runs to 13 residues. Germline V gives CDR1 SGHRS, CDR2 YFSETQ. V shed 3 bases and J 4 bases; nucleotides not matched to a gene: 3. CDR3 loop: CASSYDRAETQYF. DNA of the CDR3: TGCGCCAGCAGCTACGACAGGGCAGAGACCCAGTACTTC.

This clonotype was picked up many times. This chain links TRBV11-2 with TRBJ1-2, with 11 bases that match TRBD1. J was trimmed by 5 bases and V by 6 bases; bases with no gene match: 5. CDR1 and CDR2 from the germline V gene are SGHAT and FQNNGV. CDR3 length: 14 residues. The CDR3 DNA follows: TGTGCCAGCAGACCGGGACAGGGGGATTATGGCTACACCTTC. It codes for CASRPGQGDYGYTF.

This clonotype was observed many times. The chain couples TRBV28 to TRBJ2-5; D is ambiguous. Germline CDR1 and CDR2: MDHEN and SYDVKM. CDR3 length: 12 residues. V lost 2 bases and J 5 bases, leaving 6 bases between the germline ends. CDR3 sequence: CASSLRAETQYF. The CDR3 nucleotides read TGTGCCAGCAGTTTAAGGGCGGAGACCCAGTACTTC.

This clonotype came up many times. The chain combines TRBV11-2 with TRBJ2-7; TRBD2 agrees at 13 bases. Germline CDR1 is SGHAT and CDR2 is FQNNGV. V dropped 3 bases and J dropped 3; count of bases not matched to a gene: 2. This CDR3 contains 15 residues. The CDR3 coding sequence is TGTGCCAGCAGCTTTGGGACTAGCGGGAACTACGAGCAGTACTTC. It translates to CASSFGTSGNYEQYF.